This T cell receptor (beta chain) comes out of a study of blood T cell repertoires in COVID-19 (dated by TCRdb to 2020 to 2021). At the level of the whole study: The collaborator samples originated in the United States, Italy and Spain and spanned the acute and convalescent phases of COVID-19. The prospective study material was composed of cDNA or gDNA derived from T cells, B-cell-depleted T cells, or PBMCs. The repertoires were released in a freely available public database intended as a resource for research on the immune response to SARS-CoV-2. Where available, HLA class I and class II types were obtained from metadata supplied by the sample provider rather than from assay-based typing. The sample metadata nearly always contained a de-identified subject ID, COVID-19 status, age in years and sex. Samples came from the ongoing ImmuneRACE study (first 160 participants) plus 1,254 subjects from 6 global collaborators. Deeply sampled blood TCRbeta repertoires from subjects exposed to, actively infected with, or recovered from COVID-19 were included in the dataset. Beyond this particular receptor, the publication reports: The quantity of clinical and demographic metadata differed by source and by participant and was supplied without curation.

Its CDR3 holds 24 amino acids, cysteine through phenylalanine. Only the CDR3 DNA is retained, 72 bases long and in frame from the first base. Trimming accounts for 1 base at V and 0 bases at J, while the number of junction bases matched to no gene is 26. From the germline V gene, CDR1 is KGHSH and CDR2 is LQKENI. Each collaborating institution followed its own protocols to collect whole blood in K2EDTA tubes. For TCRbeta analysis, collaborator samples were shipped as frozen whole blood, as isolated PBMCs, or as DNA extracted from either sample type. TCRbeta CDR3 regions were amplified from genomic DNA by means of the immunoSEQ Assay, a bias-controlled multiplex PCR. Processing in the source paper ran as follows. Within the assay, amplification of reference gene primers was used to estimate how many nucleated cells each sample contained. To quantify the absolute abundance of each unique TCRbeta CDR3 rearrangement, sequence reads were collapsed and filtered. For each sample, productive Simpson clonality was calculated by taking the square root of Simpson's diversity index across productive rearrangements. What TCRdb holds here is the immuneACCESS table cut down to in-frame rearrangements. Part of the clones is not present; checked against another copy, under half of the missing clones reflect an unresolved V gene, and the others are unexplained. For V, J and clone size, that table is used; D and trimming come from the DNA. This sample comprises hundreds of thousands of clones, 86% of them detected only once. The top ten constitute 1.4% of the sample.

This clone appeared once. Its recognized antigen is unknown. No qualities accompany the bases; no much larger clone lies one base away. Recombination connected TRBV18 to TRBJ2-1; TRBD2 lines up with 8 middle nucleotides. The sequence was obtained from a woman in her twenties or thirties with active or convalescent COVID-19. Sequencing was carried out using peripheral blood. The CDR3 has the sequence CASSPQNPPREQRLALSSYNEQFF. The DNA sequence follows: TGTGCCAGCTCACCACAGAACCCGCCCAGGGAGCAACGACTAGCGTTAAGCTCCTACAATGAGCAGTTCTTC.